These T cell receptor beta chains were read from a single sample in a study of cytomegalovirus exposure and HLA in healthy donors. TCRdb keeps only in-frame clones here, not all; method: immunoSEQ multiplex PCR. The data hold 160,000 or so clones, with approximately 79% observed a single time. The material sequenced was PBMCs. These receptors were collected from a woman between 45 and 60 years old in good health and CMV-seropositive. Both conserved end residues are part of each CDR3. The D gene is left open where the match is weak. Clone size is not always given. Where it is, it says once, few, many or a class for expanded clones.

>NA|TRBV7-2|TRBD2|TRBJ2-2
CASRGLAGTGELFF
TGTGCCAGCCGTGGACTAGCGGGGACCGGGGAGCTGTTTTTT
>NA|TRBV30|NA|TRBJ2-6
CAFRVSGANVLTF
TGTGCCTTCAGGGTCTCTGGGGCCAACGTCCTGACTTTC
>NA|TRBV6-1|NA|TRBJ2-7
CASEGRTYEQYF
TGTGCCAGCGAAGGCAGGACCTACGAGCAGTACTTC
>NA|TRBV5-1|NA|TRBJ2-3
CASSLERGFTQYF
TGCGCCAGCAGCTTGGAACGGGGGTTTACGCAGTATTTT
>NA|TRBV7-9|NA|TRBJ2-7
CASSLSVYEQYF
TGTGCCAGCAGCTTATCAGTCTACGAGCAGTACTTC
>NA|TRBV6-5|TRBD1|TRBJ2-7
CASSYSVGQDDYEQYF
TGTGCCAGCAGTTACTCTGTGGGACAGGATGACTACGAGCAGTACTTC
>NA|TRBV2|NA|TRBJ1-2
CASSEGMALPDYGYTF
TGTGCCAGCAGTGAAGGCATGGCTCTCCCAGACTATGGCTACACCTTC
>NA|TRBV5-5|NA|TRBJ2-4
CASWRDEDKNIQYF
TGTGCCAGCTGGAGGGACGAGGACAAAAACATTCAGTACTTC
>NA|TRBV4-2|TRBD2|TRBJ2-1
CASSQDLVAGGVEQFF
TGTGCCAGCAGCCAAGATCTGGTAGCGGGGGGAGTTGAGCAGTTCTTC
>NA|TRBV7-9|NA|TRBJ2-3
CASSVGAGGTDTQYF
TGTGCCAGCAGCGTTGGAGCAGGGGGCACAGATACGCAGTATTTT
>NA|TRBV9|TRBD1|TRBJ1-1
CASSVVVGGQVKSAEAFF
TGTGCCAGCAGCGTAGTAGTCGGGGGACAGGTTAAGTCGGCCGAGGCTTTCTTT
>NA|TRBV9|NA|TRBJ2-2
CASSVRGFGGTNTGELFF
TGTGCCAGCAGCGTAAGGGGTTTCGGGGGTACGAACACCGGGGAGCTGTTTTTT
>NA|TRBV19|TRBD2|TRBJ2-3
CASRSGNTDTQYF
TGTGCCAGTCGTAGCGGGAACACAGATACGCAGTATTTT
>NA|TRBV19|TRBD2|TRBJ2-1
CASSRISGGYNEQFF
TGTGCCAGTAGTAGAATTAGCGGGGGGTACAATGAGCAGTTCTTC
>few|TRBV29-1|NA|TRBJ2-1
CSVDFSGLYNEQFF
TGCAGCGTTGATTTTAGCGGCCTCTACAATGAGCAGTTCTTC
>NA|TRBV30|NA|TRBJ2-7
CACSRQDGAYEQYF
TGTGCCTGTTCGCGACAGGATGGAGCCTACGAGCAGTACTTC
>NA|TRBV2|TRBD1|TRBJ1-3
CASTQQGSGNTIYF
TGTGCCAGCACCCAACAGGGGTCTGGAAACACCATATATTTT
>NA|TRBV13|TRBD1|TRBJ1-1
CASSARGPEAFF
TGTGCCAGCAGCGCCAGGGGGCCTGAAGCTTTCTTT
>NA|TRBV19|NA|TRBJ2-1
CATLDAGDEQFF
TGTGCCACCCTGGACGCGGGCGATGAGCAGTTCTTC
>NA|TRBV5-8|TRBD2|TRBJ2-1
CASSLAASGGLYNEQFF
TGTGCCAGCAGCTTGGCGGCTAGCGGGGGGTTATACAATGAGCAGTTCTTC
>NA|TRBV6-6|NA|TRBJ1-1
CASRAGLHTEAFF
TGTGCCAGCAGGGCGGGACTCCACACTGAAGCTTTCTTT
>NA|TRBV7-6|NA|TRBJ1-3
CASSRGSGTTGNTIYF
TGTGCCAGCAGCCGGGGGAGTGGGACGACTGGAAACACCATATATTTT
>NA|TRBV5-6|TRBD2|TRBJ2-7
CASSSSGGSYEQYF
TGTGCCAGCAGCTCTAGCGGGGGGTCCTACGAGCAGTACTTC
>NA|TRBV19|TRBD1|TRBJ2-5
CASTRTGLETQYF
TGTGCCAGTACCCGGACAGGATTAGAGACCCAGTACTTC
>once|TRBV2|NA|TRBJ2-1
CASSDLSSYNEQFF
TGTGCCAGCAGTGACCTTAGCTCCTACAATGAGCAGTTCTTC
>NA|TRBV4-3|TRBD2|TRBJ2-1
CASSQARLAVYNEQFF
TGCGCCAGCAGCCAAGCCCGACTAGCGGTTTACAATGAGCAGTTCTTC
>NA|TRBV9|NA|TRBJ2-7
CASSVGQSSYEQYF
TGTGCCAGCAGCGTAGGACAAAGCTCCTACGAGCAGTACTTC
>NA|TRBV6-1|TRBD2|TRBJ2-7
CASTALAGVHEQYF
TGTGCCAGCACTGCACTAGCGGGGGTACACGAGCAGTACTTC